Listed below are T cell receptor beta chains from one sample, sequenced in a study of blood T cells in healthy people across ages. TCRdb ran MiXCR on the 5' RACE reads and lists one entry per CDR3 protein. The sample lists about 730,000 distinct CDR3 sequences; roughly 47% were seen once. The sample taken for sequencing was blood. The receptors derive from a woman in her sixties in good health. The conserved cysteine and the conserved F or W are not part of the CDR3 here. The order of the fields is clone size, J gene, V gene, CDR3 protein. Clone size is shown for a subset of rows, as once, few, many or a class of expanded clone.

-,TRBJ2-7,TRBV3-1,ASSLGTSGRLEQY
-,TRBJ2-1,TRBV13,ASSHRGGTFYNEQF
-,TRBJ2-1,TRBV7-3,ASSPGTSGTNEQF
-,TRBJ2-1,TRBV29-1,SGVGTNGAYNEQF
few,TRBJ2-5,TRBV2,ASSYSGGAGEQY
few,TRBJ2-7,TRBV7-2,ASSTSAGTGTYEQY
-,TRBJ2-1,TRBV6-5,ASGYADHYNEQF
few,TRBJ2-5,TRBV4-2,ASSQERNYQETQY
-,TRBJ2-7,TRBV18,ASSPFESGNSYEQY
many,TRBJ2-1,TRBV9,ASSVDPASYNEQF
-,TRBJ2-5,TRBV20-1,SASALAGGLETQY
-,TRBJ2-3,TRBV6-1,ASSERGGVADTQY
-,TRBJ2-3,TRBV15,ATGKKRETDTQY
-,TRBJ2-7,TRBV5-5,ASSSFLDRVFYEQY
-,TRBJ1-3,TRBV7-2,ASSFSAGGRKGNTIY
-,-,TRBV20-1,SAIRTSGLETQY
-,TRBJ2-1,TRBV19,ASSGLSDRNYNEQF
-,TRBJ2-5,TRBV5-5,ASSTSGPLGETQY
many,TRBJ2-7,TRBV20-1,SARERLEQY
many,TRBJ1-5,TRBV7-2,ASSLQGGSNQPQH
-,TRBJ2-1,TRBV5-6,ASSGLKGRTGANNEQF
many,TRBJ2-2,TRBV7-6,ASSFDRELF
many,TRBJ1-2,TRBV4-2,ASSTLEGSYT